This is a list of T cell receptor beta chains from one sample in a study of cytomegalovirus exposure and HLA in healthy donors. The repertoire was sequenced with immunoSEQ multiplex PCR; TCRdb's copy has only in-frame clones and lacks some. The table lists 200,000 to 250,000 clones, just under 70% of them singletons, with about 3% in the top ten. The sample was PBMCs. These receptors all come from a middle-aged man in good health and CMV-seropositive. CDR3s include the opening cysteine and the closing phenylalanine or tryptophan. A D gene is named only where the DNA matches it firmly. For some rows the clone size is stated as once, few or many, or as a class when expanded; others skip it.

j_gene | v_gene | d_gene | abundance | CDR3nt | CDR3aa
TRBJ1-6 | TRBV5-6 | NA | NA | TGTGCCAGCAGCTTAGAGGTTTCGGATAATTCACCCCTCCACTTT | CASSLEVSDNSPLHF
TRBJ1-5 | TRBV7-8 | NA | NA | TGTGCCAGCAGCTTAGATTGGTCCGGTCACAATCAGCCCCAGCATTTT | CASSLDWSGHNQPQHF
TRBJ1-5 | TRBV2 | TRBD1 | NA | TGTGCCAGCCATGACAGGGACACCCCCTATCAGCCCCAGCATTTT | CASHDRDTPYQPQHF
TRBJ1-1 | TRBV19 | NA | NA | TGTGCCAGTAGTGGTAGATTCGGGACAGAAGCTTTCTTT | CASSGRFGTEAFF
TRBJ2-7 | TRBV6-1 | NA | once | TGTGCCAGCAGTGAAGGTCGGGCAGGGTCTATTTACGAGCAGTACTTC | CASSEGRAGSIYEQYF
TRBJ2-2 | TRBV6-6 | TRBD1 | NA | TGTGCCAGCAGTTTAAAGGGACAGGATACCGGGGAGCTGTTTTTT | CASSLKGQDTGELFF
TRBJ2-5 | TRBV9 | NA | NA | TGTGCCAGCAGGGGAGGTCTAGCTCCCCAAGAGACCCAGTACTTC | CASRGGLAPQETQYF
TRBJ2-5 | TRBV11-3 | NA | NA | TGTGCCAGCAGCTGCCGGGGGAATCTCTATTCCCAAGAGACCCAGTACTTC | CASSCRGNLYSQETQYF
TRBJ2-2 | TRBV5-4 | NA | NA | TGTGCCAGCAGCTTGAGGTCGGGAGCCACCGGGGAGCTGTTTTTT | CASSLRSGATGELFF
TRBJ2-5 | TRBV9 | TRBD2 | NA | TGTGCCAGCAGCGTAGAGGAATGGACTAGCGGCCTGCGATGGCAAGAGACCCAGTACTTC | CASSVEEWTSGLRWQETQYF
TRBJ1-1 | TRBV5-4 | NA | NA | TGTGCCAGCAGGACTCCCGGGGGGGCGAACACTGAAGCTTTCTTT | CASRTPGGANTEAFF
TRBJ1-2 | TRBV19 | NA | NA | TGTGCCAGTAACACAAACGGGATCAACTATGGCTACACCTTC | CASNTNGINYGYTF
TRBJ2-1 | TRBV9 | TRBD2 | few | TGTGCCAGCAGCCGGGGACTAGAGCGTTCCAATGAGCAGTTCTTC | CASSRGLERSNEQFF
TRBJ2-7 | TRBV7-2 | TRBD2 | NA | TGTGCCAGCAGCTTCCCCCGTAATAGCGGGGGGACCCGCTCCTACGAGCAGTACTTC | CASSFPRNSGGTRSYEQYF
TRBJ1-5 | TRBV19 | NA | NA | TGTGCCAGTAGTCCAGACTTCGGTCAGAGCAATCAGCCCCAGCATTTT | CASSPDFGQSNQPQHF
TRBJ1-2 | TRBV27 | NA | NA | TGTGCCAGCAGTTTAATACAGGGCTATGGCTACACCTTC | CASSLIQGYGYTF
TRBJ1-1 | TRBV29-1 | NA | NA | TGCAGCGCTATTTGGACAGTCAACACTGAAGCTTTCTTT | CSAIWTVNTEAFF
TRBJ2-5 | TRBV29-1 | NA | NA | TGCAGCGTTGGGCGGGGGCCATTACAAGAGACCCAGTACTTC | CSVGRGPLQETQYF
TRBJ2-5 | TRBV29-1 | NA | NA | TGCAGCGCGGGGGAGGCCTACGGGACCCAGTACTTC | CSAGEAYGTQYF
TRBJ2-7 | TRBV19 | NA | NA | TGTGCCAGTTCCTCGACAGGCGCCTACGAGCAGTACTTC | CASSSTGAYEQYF
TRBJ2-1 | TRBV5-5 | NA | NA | TGTGCCAGCAGCTTGGGGAGCTCAAGCTCCTACAATGAGCAGTTCTTC | CASSLGSSSSYNEQFF
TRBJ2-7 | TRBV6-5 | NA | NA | TGTGCCAGCAGCTTACGAAGGGGATGGGACGAGCAGTACTTC | CASSLRRGWDEQYF
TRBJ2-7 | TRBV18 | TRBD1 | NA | TGTGCCAGCTCACCGGGACAGGGGGGCGAGCAGTACTTC | CASSPGQGGEQYF